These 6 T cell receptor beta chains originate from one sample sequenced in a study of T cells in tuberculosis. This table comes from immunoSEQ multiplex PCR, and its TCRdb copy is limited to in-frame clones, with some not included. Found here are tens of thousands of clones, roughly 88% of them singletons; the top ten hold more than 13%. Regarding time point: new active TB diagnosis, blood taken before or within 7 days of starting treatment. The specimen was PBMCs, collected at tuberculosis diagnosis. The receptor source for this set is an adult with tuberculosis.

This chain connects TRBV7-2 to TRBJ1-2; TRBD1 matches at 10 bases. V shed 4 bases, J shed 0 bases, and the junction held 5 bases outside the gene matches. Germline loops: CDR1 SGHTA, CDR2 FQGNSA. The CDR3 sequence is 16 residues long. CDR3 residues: CASSSRDRGPNYGYTF. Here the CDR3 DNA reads TGTGCCAGCAGCTCCCGGGACAGGGGCCCTAACTATGGCTACACCTTC.

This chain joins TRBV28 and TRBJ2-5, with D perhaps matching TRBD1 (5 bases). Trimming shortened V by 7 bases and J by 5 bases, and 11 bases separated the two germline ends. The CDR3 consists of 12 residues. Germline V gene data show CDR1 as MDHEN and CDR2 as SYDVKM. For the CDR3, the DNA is TGTGCCAGCACCAGGGTTGGGGAGACCCAGTACTTC. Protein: CASTRVGETQYF.

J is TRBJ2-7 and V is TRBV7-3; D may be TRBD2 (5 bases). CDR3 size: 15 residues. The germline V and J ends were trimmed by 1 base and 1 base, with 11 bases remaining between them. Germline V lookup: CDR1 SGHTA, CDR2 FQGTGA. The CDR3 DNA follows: TGTGCCAGCAGCTTAATGGGGAGAGGATCCTACGAGCAGTACTTC. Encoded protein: CASSLMGRGSYEQYF.

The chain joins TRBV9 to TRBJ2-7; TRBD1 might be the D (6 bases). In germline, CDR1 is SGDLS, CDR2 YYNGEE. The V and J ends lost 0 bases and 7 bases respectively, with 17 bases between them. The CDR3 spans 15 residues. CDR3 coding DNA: TGTGCCAGCAGCGTAGGTGTGGGGGCCAGGGGAGAGCAGTACTTC. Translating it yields CASSVGVGARGEQYF.

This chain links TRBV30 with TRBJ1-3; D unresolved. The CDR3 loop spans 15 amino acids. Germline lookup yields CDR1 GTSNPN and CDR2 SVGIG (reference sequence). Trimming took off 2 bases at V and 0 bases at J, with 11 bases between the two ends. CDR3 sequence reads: CAWSRGLHSGNTIYF. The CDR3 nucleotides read TGTGCCTGGAGTCGCGGGCTCCACTCTGGAAACACCATATATTTT. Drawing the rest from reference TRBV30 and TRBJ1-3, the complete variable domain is SQTIHQWPATLVQPVGSPLSLECTVEGTSNPNLYWYRQAAGRGLQLLFYSVGIGQISSEVPQNLSASRPQDRQFILSSKKLLLSDSGFYLCAWSRGLHSGNTIYFGEGSWLTVV.

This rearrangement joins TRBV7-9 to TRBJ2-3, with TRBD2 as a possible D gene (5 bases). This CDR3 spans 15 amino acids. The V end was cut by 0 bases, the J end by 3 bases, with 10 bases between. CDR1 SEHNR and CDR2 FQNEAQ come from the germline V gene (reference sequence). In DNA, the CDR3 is TGTGCCAGCAGCTTAGCGGGAGAAGAAACAGATACGCAGTATTTT. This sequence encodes CASSLAGEETDTQYF. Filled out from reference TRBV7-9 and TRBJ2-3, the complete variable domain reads DTGVSQNPRHKITKRGQNVTFRCDPISEHNRLYWYRQTLGQGPEFLTYFQNEAQLEKSRLLSDRFSAERPKGSFSTLEIQRTEQGDSAMYLCASSLAGEETDTQYFGPGTRLTVL.